One and the same sample provided the 27 T cell receptor beta chains below, sequenced in a study of blood T cell repertoires in COVID-19. This table comes from immunoSEQ multiplex PCR, and its TCRdb copy is limited to in-frame clones, with some not included. The sample lists 140,000 or so clones; about 92% were seen once. The sequenced sample consisted of peripheral blood. The origin of the receptors is a human donor in a cohort sampled during active COVID-19.

This chain connects TRBV3-1 (or the pseudogene TRBV3-2) to TRBJ2-7; 11 bases align to TRBD1. CDR3 length: 17 residues. Germline trimming cut 0 bases from V and 3 bases from J; bases unmatched to any gene: 7. Germline V gene data show CDR1 as LGHDT and CDR2 as YNNKEL (reference sequence). The CDR3 DNA reads as TGTGCCAGCAGCCAAGAATTCCGGACAGGGGGCCTCTACGAGCAGTACTTC. Its translation: CASSQEFRTGGLYEQYF.

CDR3 DNA: TGTGCCAGCAGCTTGGTTCGTTCCAATCAGCCCCAGCATTTT. Translation gives CASSLVRSNQPQHF. This chain links TRBV5-6 with TRBJ1-5, with D unresolved. Trimming removed 0 bases at V and 3 bases at J, with 7 bases between. CDR1 SGHDT and CDR2 YYEEEE come from the germline V gene. The CDR3 consists of 14 residues. Full variable domain (rest looked up from reference TRBV5-6 and TRBJ1-5): DAGVTQSPTHLIKTRGQQVTLRCSPKSGHDTVSWYQQALGQGPQFIFQYYEEEERQRGNFPDRFSGHQFPNYSSELNVNALLLGDSALYLCASSLVRSNQPQHFGDGTRLSIL.

The chain carries TRBV6-5 and TRBJ1-2; D is undetermined. V was shortened by 5 bases and J by 2 bases, with 9 bases between the two germline ends. CDR3 length: 13 amino acids. Germline V gives CDR1 MNHEY, CDR2 SVGAGI. This chain's CDR3 is CASSRTENYGYTF. CDR3 nucleotides: TGTGCCAGCAGTAGAACAGAGAACTATGGCTACACCTTC.

As regards this clone: One junction end does not reproduce the germline sequence, and a read error may be involved. The chain recombines TRBV3-1 (or the pseudogene TRBV3-2) with TRBJ1-4, with D tentatively TRBD1 (6 bases). The CDR3 covers 15 residues. Per germline, CDR1 LGHDT and CDR2 YNNKEL (reference sequence). CDR3: CASSLPGTTNEKLFF. In nucleotides, the CDR3 is TGTGCCAGCAGCCTACCCGGGACAACAAATGAAAAACTGTTTTTT.

The CDR3 nucleotides are TGTGCCAGCAGCTTAAACGGGATTGAAAACATTCAGTACTTC. Protein: CASSLNGIENIQYF. J is TRBJ2-4 and V is TRBV11-2; D is possibly TRBD2 (5 bases). Germline V CDR1 and CDR2: SGHAT, FQNNGV. With 2 bases removed from V and 5 bases from J, the gap between germline ends came to 10 bases. There are 14 residues in the CDR3.

J is TRBJ2-5 and V is TRBV7-2; TRBD2 agrees at 10 bases. V trimming: 1 base; J trimming: 1 base; junction bases outside the gene matches: 6. The length of the CDR3 is 17 residues. Germline loops: CDR1 SGHTA, CDR2 FQGNSA. In DNA, the CDR3 is TGTGCCAGCAGCTTAGGGAGCGGGGGGGCCCTCCAAGAGACCCAGTACTTC. Translated, it gives CASSLGSGGALQETQYF.

The chain has TRBV5-1 and TRBJ2-1, with D possibly matching TRBD1 (7 bases). The germline gives CDR1 SGHRS, CDR2 YFSETQ. The CDR3 is 14 amino acids. V was cut by 6 bases and J by 9 bases, with 19 bases left in between. The CDR3 bases are TGCGCCAGCAAGAGAGGAGGGGGCCTTGGTGAGCAGTTCTTC. Amino acids: CASKRGGGLGEQFF.

The rearrangement joins TRBV5-5 to TRBJ2-2; D gene uncertain. The germline V gene has CDR1 SGHKS and CDR2 YYEKEE (reference sequence). The CDR3 contains 13 residues. Trimming took 0 bases from V and 9 from J, leaving 9 bases between them. The CDR3 protein is CASSLGAERELFF. CDR3 coding DNA: TGTGCCAGCAGCTTGGGGGCAGAAAGGGAGCTGTTTTTT.

V gene TRBV19 combines with J gene TRBJ2-2, with a weak D call TRBD1 (6 bases). From germline, CDR1 is LNHDA and CDR2 SQIVND (reference sequence). The CDR3 contains 14 residues. The ends were cut back, 6 bases at V and 3 bases at J, with 11 bases in the middle. CDR3 in amino acids: CASSAGAYTGELFF. CDR3 DNA: TGTGCCAGTAGCGCAGGGGCCTACACCGGGGAGCTGTTTTTT.

The genes are TRBV4-3 and TRBJ2-6; 8 bases align to TRBD2. Germline CDR1 is LGHNA and CDR2 is YSLEER. The CDR3 extends over 20 amino acids. The ends lost 1 base at V and 0 bases at J; junction bases unmatched: 11. The CDR3 DNA reads as TGCGCCAGCAGCCAAGTGCCGGGAGGTAGCGGGGCCTCTGGGGCCAACGTCCTGACTTTC. Protein: CASSQVPGGSGASGANVLTF.

This chain connects TRBV9 to TRBJ2-4; 8 positions match TRBD1. Germline lookup yields CDR1 SGDLS and CDR2 YYNGEE. The CDR3 loop spans 14 amino acids. V was clipped by 4 bases and J by 6 bases; unmatched bases: 6. CDR3 in amino acids: CASSLGTGTNIQYF. The DNA for the CDR3 is TGTGCCAGCAGCCTGGGGACAGGAACAAACATTCAGTACTTC.

V usage is TRBV20-1 and J usage is TRBJ2-3; weak D call: TRBD1 (6 bases). Trimming left V 6 bases short and J 5 bases short, with 9 bases between. The CDR3 is 11 residues long. The germline V gene encodes CDR1 DFQATT and CDR2 SNEGSKA (reference sequence). CDR3 protein: CSARTVDTQYF. In DNA form, the CDR3 reads TGCAGTGCAAGGACAGTAGATACGCAGTATTTT.

The V and J genes are TRBV15 and TRBJ1-6; TRBD1 agrees at 7 bases. The CDR3 loop spans 22 amino acids. V was clipped by 0 bases and J by 2 bases; unmatched bases: 19. Germline V gene sequence: CDR1 LNHNV, CDR2 YYDKDF (reference sequence). For the CDR3, the DNA is TGTGCCACCAGCAGAGAATATCTGTGGGACAGCCTCTTACTTACCTATAATTCACCCCTCCACTTT. It translates to CATSREYLWDSLLLTYNSPLHF.

V gene TRBV4-1 combines with J gene TRBJ1-1, with D uncertain. V was trimmed by 0 bases and J by 11 bases, leaving 13 bases between them. The germline V gene encodes CDR1 MGHRA and CDR2 YSYEKL. The CDR3 runs 13 residues. The CDR3 nucleotides read TGCGCCAGCAGCCAAGAATTGGGGAGGACGGCTTTCTTT. This translates into CASSQELGRTAFF.

The chain is built from TRBV7-2 and TRBJ2-3; 11 nucleotides match TRBD2. The CDR3 is made up of 15 amino acids. V trimming: 7 bases; J trimming: 0 bases; junction bases outside the gene matches: 3. The germline CDR1 and CDR2 sequences are SGHTA and FQGNSA. This CDR3 is CASKLAGGSTDTQYF. The CDR3 DNA reads TGTGCCAGCAAGCTAGCGGGGGGCAGCACAGATACGCAGTATTTT.

The count of this clone is one. V usage is TRBV7-9 and J usage is TRBJ1-4; D not resolved. CDR1 and CDR2 from the germline V gene are SEHNR and FQNEAQ (reference sequence). Trimming left V 1 base short and J 8 bases short, with 8 bases between. This CDR3 spans 13 amino acids. The CDR3: CASSLDTEEKLFF. DNA for the CDR3: TGTGCCAGCAGCTTAGATACAGAAGAAAAACTGTTTTTT.

The chain uses TRBV19 and TRBJ2-1, with 10 bases lining up with TRBD1. CDR1 and CDR2 (germline): LNHDA, SQIVND (reference sequence). CDR3 size: 14 residues. V lost 7 bases to trimming and J lost 6 bases; unmatched junction nucleotides: 6. The CDR3 loop reads CASTRQGASNEQFF. CDR3 bases: TGTGCCAGTACCCGACAGGGGGCGAGCAATGAGCAGTTCTTC.

V is TRBV19 and J is TRBJ2-6; D is possibly TRBD1 (6 bases). There are 13 residues in the CDR3. Looked up from germline, CDR1 is LNHDA and CDR2 is SQIVND (reference sequence). With 5 bases removed from V and 13 bases from J, the gap between germline ends came to 15 bases. The DNA of the CDR3 is TGTGCCAGTAGTTTACAGGGTCCCATGGTCCTGACTTTC. Its translation is CASSLQGPMVLTF.

The CDR3 reads CATSRDLGFRAYEQYF. CDR3 DNA sequence: TGTGCCACCAGCAGAGATTTAGGGTTCAGGGCATACGAGCAGTACTTC. The chain couples TRBV15 to TRBJ2-7; possibly TRBD1 for D (5 bases). V was pared by 0 bases and J by 4 bases, with 16 bases between. Germline V gives CDR1 LNHNV, CDR2 YYDKDF (reference sequence). CDR3 length equals 16 residues.

The gene calls are TRBV9 and TRBJ2-3; D is uncertain. CDR3 length equals 14 residues. Looked up from germline, CDR1 is SGDLS and CDR2 is YYNGEE. Between the trimmed V and J ends, which lost 0 bases and 4 bases, there was a span of 9 bases. CDR3 in DNA: TGTGCCAGCAGCGTAGACAGTTTCCCAGATACGCAGTATTTT. Protein product: CASSVDSFPDTQYF.

This chain connects TRBV2 to TRBJ2-3; D uncertain. Germline CDR1 SNHLY, CDR2 FYNNEI. The CDR3 is made up of 15 amino acids. V was cut by 4 bases and J by 0 bases, with 11 bases left in between. The CDR3 loop is CASSGGLSSTDTQYF. CDR3 coding DNA: TGTGCCAGCAGTGGTGGGCTCTCTAGCACAGATACGCAGTATTTT.

This chain links TRBV7-9 with TRBJ1-1; D call uncertain. Between the trimmed V and J ends, which lost 4 bases and 1 base, there was a span of 13 bases. The CDR3 extends over 15 amino acids. Germline V gene data show CDR1 as SEHNR and CDR2 as FQNEAQ (reference sequence). The CDR3 here is CASSSPNTANTEAFF. The DNA for the CDR3 is TGTGCCAGCAGCTCCCCCAATACAGCGAACACTGAAGCTTTCTTT.

The V gene is TRBV5-1, the J gene TRBJ2-1, with TRBD2 matching over 14 bases. This CDR3 contains 20 residues. CDR1 and CDR2 from the germline V gene are SGHRS and YFSETQ. V lost 0 bases and J lost 0; bases outside the gene matches: 8. The CDR3 spells CASSLAGTSGGLSSYNEQFF. The CDR3 DNA sequence: TGCGCCAGCAGCTTGGCCGGGACTAGCGGGGGACTAAGCTCCTACAATGAGCAGTTCTTC.

This clone appeared once. The V gene is TRBV7-7, the J gene TRBJ2-2; 7 positions agree with TRBD1. Germline CDR1 SSHAT, CDR2 FNYEAQ (reference sequence). The ends lost 2 bases at V and 4 bases at J; junction bases unmatched: 4. This CDR3 has 15 residues. The CDR3 coding sequence is TGTGCCAGCAGCTTACTTTCAGGGGGCACCGGGGAGCTGTTTTTT. Protein product: CASSLLSGGTGELFF.

The chain couples TRBV5-1 to TRBJ2-5, with TRBD2 matching 7 bases. The CDR3 covers 15 residues. CDR1 is SGHRS and CDR2 is YFSETQ in the germline V gene. Germline trimming cut 4 bases from V and 1 base from J; bases unmatched to any gene: 7. For the CDR3, the DNA is TGCGCCAGCAGCCTGGAGCGGGGCCTCCAAGAGACCCAGTACTTC. Amino acids: CASSLERGLQETQYF.

This sequence joins TRBV19 and TRBJ2-1, with D possibly TRBD1 on 6 matching bases. The V end was cut by 9 bases, the J end by 3 bases, with 12 bases between. The CDR3 has 13 residues. Germline CDR1 is LNHDA and CDR2 is SQIVND (reference sequence). Here the CDR3 DNA reads TGTGCCAGCCGTGGCAGGGGCTACAATGAGCAGTTCTTC. Translating it yields CASRGRGYNEQFF.

This clone was counted a single time. The chain has TRBV4-1 and TRBJ2-5, with 9 nucleotides matching TRBD2. This CDR3 is built from 21 residues. After removal of 3 bases from V and 0 bases from J, the junction contained 20 bases not matched to a gene. Germline CDR1 and CDR2: MGHRA and YSYEKL. The CDR3 region has the DNA TGCGCCAGCAGCCACCCCCCCGCGGGGGGGCTTGGACCCGCAAACCAAGAGACCCAGTACTTC. Its protein is CASSHPPAGGLGPANQETQYF.